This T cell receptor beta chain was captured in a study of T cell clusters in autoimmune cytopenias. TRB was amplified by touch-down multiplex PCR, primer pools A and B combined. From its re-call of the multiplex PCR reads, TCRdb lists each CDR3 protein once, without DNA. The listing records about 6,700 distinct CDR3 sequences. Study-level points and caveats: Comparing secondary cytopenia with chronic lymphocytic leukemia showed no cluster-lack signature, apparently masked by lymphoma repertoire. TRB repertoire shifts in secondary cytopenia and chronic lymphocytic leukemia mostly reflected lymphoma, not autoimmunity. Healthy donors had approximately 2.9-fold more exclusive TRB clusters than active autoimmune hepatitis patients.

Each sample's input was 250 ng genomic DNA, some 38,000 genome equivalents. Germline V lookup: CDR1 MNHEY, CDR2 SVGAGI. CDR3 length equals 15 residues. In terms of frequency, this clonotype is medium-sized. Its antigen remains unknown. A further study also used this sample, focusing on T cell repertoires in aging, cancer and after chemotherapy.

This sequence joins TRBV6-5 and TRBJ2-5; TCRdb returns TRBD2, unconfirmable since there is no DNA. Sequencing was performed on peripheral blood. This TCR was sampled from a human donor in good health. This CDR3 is CASRRGLAPQETQYF.